The rows below give T cell receptor beta chains drawn from one sample of a study of blood T cell repertoires in COVID-19. The data were produced by immunoSEQ multiplex PCR, yet TCRdb's version contains in-frame clones alone and is incomplete. Altogether about 310,000 clones are present, about nine tenths being singletons, with the ten largest covering 1%. Sequencing input: peripheral blood. These receptors were taken from a man aged 50-60 years with active or convalescent COVID-19. The CDR3 runs from the conserved cysteine through the conserved F or W. Fields, in order: D gene, V gene, J gene, clone size, CDR3 protein, CDR3 DNA. A D gene is named only where the DNA matches it firmly. Size is stated for part of the rows, as once, few or many counts, or as a class when the clone is expanded.

-	TRBV4-3	TRBJ1-1	once	CASSQGAGAGTEAFF	TGCGCCAGCAGCCAAGGAGCAGGCGCGGGCACTGAAGCTTTCTTT
TRBD1	TRBV5-1	TRBJ2-7	-	CASTRDRGYEQYF	TGCGCCAGTACCCGGGACAGGGGGTACGAGCAGTACTTC
-	TRBV9	TRBJ1-2	-	CASSAGEDYGYTF	TGTGCCAGCAGCGCGGGAGAGGACTATGGCTACACCTTC
-	TRBV3-1/TRBV3-2	TRBJ1-5	-	CASSQAQGLNQPQHF	TGTGCCAGCAGCCAGGCACAGGGCCTCAATCAGCCCCAGCATTTT
TRBD1	TRBV2	TRBJ2-5	-	CAGQGLGETQYF	TGTGCCGGACAGGGGCTGGGAGAGACCCAGTACTTC
-	TRBV28	TRBJ2-1	once	CASFDGHNEQFF	TGTGCCAGCTTCGATGGGCACAATGAGCAGTTCTTC
-	TRBV29-1	TRBJ2-3	-	CSVLSGTDTQYF	TGCAGCGTTCTTTCGGGAACAGATACGCAGTATTTT
-	TRBV18	TRBJ1-1	-	CASSPRGRGEPGAFF	TGTGCCAGCTCACCACGGGGCAGGGGCGAACCCGGAGCTTTCTTT
-	TRBV5-1	TRBJ1-6	once	CASSSGTPRDSPLHF	TGCGCCAGCAGCTCGGGGACACCAAGGGATTCACCCCTCCACTTT
TRBD1	TRBV6-5	TRBJ2-7	-	CASRDRGYEQYF	TGTGCCAGCCGGGACAGGGGCTACGAGCAGTACTTC
-	TRBV23-1	TRBJ2-7	-	CASSQEQGDYSYEQYF	TGCGCCAGCAGTCAAGAACAGGGCGACTACTCCTACGAGCAGTACTTC
TRBD1	TRBV5-6	TRBJ2-1	-	CASSLTGESEQFF	TGTGCCAGCAGCTTGACAGGGGAGAGCGAGCAGTTCTTC
TRBD1	TRBV7-9	TRBJ1-2	-	CASSFWDRSSYGYTF	TGTGCCAGCAGCTTTTGGGACAGGAGTTCCTATGGCTACACCTTC
TRBD1	TRBV4-2	TRBJ1-5	-	CASSPGTGNQPQHF	TGTGCCAGCAGCCCAGGGACAGGCAATCAGCCCCAGCATTTT
-	TRBV30	TRBJ2-4	-	CAWSVKGRNIQYF	TGTGCCTGGAGTGTAAAGGGGCGAAACATTCAGTACTTC
TRBD2	TRBV28	TRBJ2-1	-	CASSSGTSGNNEQFF	TGTGCCAGCAGCTCCGGGACTAGCGGGAACAATGAGCAGTTCTTC
TRBD2	TRBV3-1/TRBV3-2	TRBJ2-7	few	CASSRRLASYEQYF	TGTGCCAGCAGCCGTAGACTAGCCTCCTACGAGCAGTACTTC
TRBD2	TRBV11-2	TRBJ2-2	few	CASRLAGGLNTGELFF	TGTGCCAGCCGACTAGCGGGGGGCCTGAACACCGGGGAGCTGTTTTTT
TRBD2	TRBV5-3	TRBJ2-7	once	CARSSFRGDEQYF	TGTGCCAGAAGCTCGTTCCGGGGGGACGAGCAGTACTTC
TRBD1	TRBV6-1	TRBJ2-1	-	CASSGTRDRELNEQFF	TGTGCCAGCAGTGGAACCCGGGACAGGGAACTAAATGAGCAGTTCTTC
-	TRBV7-2	TRBJ2-7	-	CASSLRLTSSYEQYF	TGTGCCAGCAGCTTAAGATTGACTAGCTCCTACGAGCAGTACTTC
TRBD1	TRBV10-2	TRBJ2-7	-	CASRGRGPHEQYF	TGCGCCAGCCGCGGCAGGGGGCCCCACGAGCAGTACTTC
-	TRBV6-6	TRBJ2-3	-	CASSYGLANTDTQYF	TGTGCCAGCAGTTACGGGTTAGCGAACACAGATACGCAGTATTTT
-	TRBV6-5	TRBJ2-5	-	CASSYNSQETQYF	TGTGCCAGCAGTTACAACAGTCAAGAGACCCAGTACTTC
TRBD2	TRBV6-2/TRBV6-3	TRBJ2-5	-	CASSTTQRGAVETQYF	TGTGCCAGCAGTACCACCCAGCGGGGGGCGGTGGAGACCCAGTACTTC
-	TRBV28	TRBJ2-3	once	CAWAVGGTDTQYF	TGTGCCTGGGCAGTCGGGGGCACAGATACGCAGTATTTT
-	TRBV28	TRBJ2-2	-	CASSLQGRAGELFF	TGTGCCAGCAGTTTGCAGGGGCGGGCCGGGGAGCTGTTTTTT
-	TRBV29-1	TRBJ1-6	-	CSVLKPLEDSPLHF	TGCAGCGTCCTTAAACCCCTAGAGGATTCACCCCTCCACTTT
-	TRBV6-5	TRBJ1-2	once	CASSYSITGQTYGYTF	TGTGCCAGCAGTTACTCAATTACAGGTCAAACCTATGGCTACACCTTC
TRBD2	TRBV5-1	TRBJ2-3	-	CASSPRLAGDTDTQYF	TGCGCCAGCAGCCCACGACTAGCGGGGGACACAGATACGCAGTATTTT
TRBD1	TRBV27	TRBJ1-4	-	CASSADREVPTNEKLFF	TGTGCCAGCAGTGCCGACAGGGAGGTCCCAACTAATGAAAAACTGTTTTTT
-	TRBV5-4	TRBJ1-6	once	CASSLGRGNSPLHF	TGTGCCAGCAGCTTGGGAAGGGGGAATTCACCCCTCCACTTT
-	TRBV6-5	TRBJ1-6	-	CATRGPLGNSPLHF	TGTGCCACTCGGGGTCCCTTGGGTAATTCACCCCTCCACTTT
-	TRBV6-1	TRBJ1-2	-	CASSEYEGTYGYTF	TGTGCCAGCAGTGAATATGAGGGAACCTATGGCTACACCTTC
TRBD1	TRBV30	TRBJ1-6	-	CAWNKDRADSPLHF	TGTGCCTGGAACAAGGACAGGGCGGATTCACCCCTCCACTTT
TRBD1	TRBV28	TRBJ2-1	-	CASRPTGGVSGVNEQFF	TGTGCCAGTCGCCCGACAGGGGGCGTCTCTGGGGTCAATGAGCAGTTCTTC
-	TRBV5-1	TRBJ1-1	-	CASSSAIGGAEAFF	TGCGCCAGCAGCTCTGCGATCGGGGGAGCTGAAGCTTTCTTT
-	TRBV6-6	TRBJ1-3	-	CASCRERNSGNTIYF	TGTGCCAGCTGCAGAGAGCGGAACTCTGGAAACACCATATATTTT
TRBD1	TRBV6-1	TRBJ1-5	-	CASSEAGQVQPQHF	TGTGCCAGCAGTGAAGCGGGACAGGTTCAGCCCCAGCATTTT
-	TRBV30	TRBJ1-5	-	CAWSLGGDQPQHF	TGTGCCTGGAGCCTTGGGGGGGATCAGCCCCAGCATTTT
-	TRBV6-6	TRBJ2-7	once	CASRSTSSSYEQYF	TGTGCCAGCAGGTCGACAAGCAGCTCCTACGAGCAGTACTTC
-	TRBV10-3	TRBJ2-1	once	CAISESQVYNEQFF	TGTGCCATCAGTGAGTCGCAGGTCTACAATGAGCAGTTCTTC
TRBD2	TRBV9	TRBJ2-3	few	CASSPLAGEVGDTQYF	TGTGCCAGCAGCCCCCTAGCGGGAGAGGTGGGAGATACGCAGTATTTT
TRBD2	TRBV4-1	TRBJ2-7	many	CASSQIAGGTKYF	TGCGCCAGCAGCCAAATAGCGGGAGGAACGAAGTACTTC
-	TRBV6-6	TRBJ1-3	-	CATGEILGNTIYF	TGTGCCACGGGGGAGATCTTGGGAAACACCATATATTTT
TRBD1	TRBV10-3	TRBJ1-5	-	CAISDDPSGQVENQPQHF	TGTGCCATCAGTGATGATCCTTCCGGACAGGTGGAAAATCAGCCCCAGCATTTT
-	TRBV4-1	TRBJ2-3	-	CASSQGGWRADTQYF	TGCGCCAGCAGCCAGGGGGGATGGAGGGCAGATACGCAGTATTTT
-	TRBV2	TRBJ2-3	-	CASSYTDTQYF	TGTGCCAGCAGTTACACAGATACGCAGTATTTT